This is a list of T cell receptor beta chains from one sample in a study of blood T cell repertoires in COVID-19. Generated by immunoSEQ multiplex PCR, the TCRdb table keeps only in-frame clones and is missing some. Of around 360,000 clones in the sample, about 90% were seen once. The sample was PBMCs or T cells enriched from blood (not recorded which). The receptors were gathered from a woman between 25 and 40 years old who had recovered from COVID-19. Each CDR3 is given with its conserved first and last residue. The D gene is left open where the match is weak. For some rows the clone size is stated as once, few or many, or as a class when expanded; others skip it.

V	length	D	J	size	CDR3	DNA
TRBV15	17	TRBD2	TRBJ2-1	once	CATSRLGTSGYIDEQFF	TGTGCCACCAGCAGGTTAGGGACTAGCGGGTATATAGATGAGCAGTTCTTC
TRBV7-9	17	TRBD1	TRBJ1-4	.	CASSSGTGQDIGEKLFF	TGTGCCAGCAGCTCGGGGACAGGGCAAGATATAGGAGAAAAACTGTTTTTT
TRBV4-1	16	.	TRBJ1-2	.	CASSQPGGGSPYGYTF	TGCGCCAGCAGCCAACCAGGTGGGGGGAGTCCCTATGGCTACACCTTC
TRBV3-1/TRBV3-2	12	.	TRBJ1-3	.	CASSLPGNTIYF	TGTGCCAGCAGTCTCCCGGGAAACACCATATATTTT
TRBV11-2	18	.	TRBJ1-6	.	CASSPDAGRGSYNSPLHF	TGTGCCAGCAGCCCCGACGCGGGAAGGGGCTCCTATAATTCACCCCTCCACTTT
TRBV5-1	14	TRBD1	TRBJ1-1	.	CASSPWTGDTEAFF	TGCGCCAGCAGCCCGTGGACAGGGGACACTGAAGCTTTCTTT
TRBV4-1	14	TRBD1	TRBJ1-6	.	CASRQGQGNSPLHF	TGCGCCAGCAGACAGGGACAGGGGAATTCACCCCTCCACTTT
TRBV3-1/TRBV3-2	17	TRBD2	TRBJ2-5	.	CASSAGLAGGAVETQYF	TGTGCCAGCAGCGCGGGACTAGCGGGAGGTGCGGTAGAGACCCAGTACTTC
TRBV3-1/TRBV3-2	16	TRBD2	TRBJ2-3	once	CASSQESAGGQSTQYF	TGTGCCAGCAGCCAAGAGTCAGCGGGAGGGCAAAGTACGCAGTATTTT
TRBV12-3/TRBV12-4	13	.	TRBJ1-5	.	CASSQRENQPQHF	TGTGCCAGCAGCCAGAGGGAGAATCAGCCCCAGCATTTT
TRBV27	15	TRBD1	TRBJ1-2	few	CASSSRTGSDYGYTF	TGTGCCAGCAGTTCCCGGACAGGGTCGGACTATGGCTACACCTTC
TRBV28	13	.	TRBJ1-2	.	CASTPHRVYGYTF	TGTGCCAGCACCCCTCACAGGGTCTATGGCTACACCTTC
TRBV29-1	15	TRBD1	TRBJ2-7	.	CSALNRDRGSYEQYF	TGCAGCGCCCTAAACCGGGACAGGGGGTCCTACGAGCAGTACTTC
TRBV19	11	.	TRBJ2-3	.	CASSFSDTQYF	TGTGCCAGTAGTTTTTCGGATACGCAGTATTTT
TRBV11-2	14	.	TRBJ2-7	.	CASSLYSGSYEQYF	TGTGCCAGCAGCTTATATAGCGGATCCTACGAGCAGTACTTC
TRBV27	15	TRBD2	TRBJ2-7	.	CASSLRTSPIYEQYF	TGTGCCAGCAGTTTAAGGACTAGCCCCATCTACGAGCAGTACTTC
TRBV29-1	12	.	TRBJ2-7	.	CSVMRGGYEQYF	TGCAGCGTCATGAGGGGGGGCTACGAGCAGTACTTC
TRBV6-5	14	TRBD1	TRBJ1-5	once	CASRATGEHQPQHF	TGTGCCAGCAGGGCAACAGGGGAGCATCAGCCCCAGCATTTT
TRBV6-5	15	TRBD2	TRBJ2-2	.	CASTGTSYNTGELFF	TGTGCCAGCACCGGGACTAGCTATAACACCGGGGAGCTGTTTTTT
TRBV7-9	14	.	TRBJ1-2	.	CASSLGRGRDGYTF	TGTGCCAGCAGCTTAGGCAGGGGACGGGATGGCTACACCTTC
TRBV28	18	TRBD2	TRBJ2-7	.	CASNFRVAGLPQSYEQYF	TGTGCCAGCAACTTTCGCGTAGCGGGCCTCCCCCAATCCTACGAGCAGTACTTC
TRBV24-1	14	TRBD1	TRBJ2-5	.	CATSETGGLETQYF	TGTGCCACCAGTGAAACAGGGGGCTTGGAGACCCAGTACTTC
TRBV4-1	17	TRBD2	TRBJ2-1	.	CASSPSETSGRNNEQFF	TGCGCCAGCAGCCCGTCAGAAACTAGCGGGAGGAATAATGAGCAGTTCTTC
TRBV29-1	15	TRBD1	TRBJ1-2	.	CSVPNLLGQGYGYTF	TGCAGCGTTCCAAACCTTTTGGGACAGGGCTATGGCTACACCTTC
TRBV28	13	.	TRBJ1-5	.	CASSFSSNQPQHF	TGTGCCAGCAGTTTCAGTAGCAATCAGCCCCAGCATTTT
TRBV7-9	14	TRBD1	TRBJ1-1	.	CASSRQGTDTEAFF	TGTGCCAGCAGCCGACAGGGAACGGACACTGAAGCTTTCTTT
TRBV9	11	.	TRBJ2-3	.	CASGQADTQYF	TGTGCCAGCGGTCAAGCGGATACGCAGTATTTT
TRBV19	13	TRBD2	TRBJ2-1	.	CASSAGGDNEQFF	TGTGCCAGTAGTGCGGGGGGAGACAATGAGCAGTTCTTC